Sequencing of this TCR beta chain was carried out in a study of cytomegalovirus exposure and HLA in healthy donors. Researchers ran the PCR with 60 Vbeta and 13 Jbeta primers. The assay was immunoSEQ multiplex PCR, and TCRdb's table has in-frame clones only and misses some. The data show around 67,000 clones, with roughly two thirds seen just once and about 2.9% held by the top ten. Germline V gene data show CDR1 as LGHNA and CDR2 as YSLEER. The CDR3 covers 14 residues. The ends lost 4 bases at V and 6 bases at J; junction bases unmatched: 6. The chain combines TRBV4-3 with TRBJ2-7; the match to TRBD1 covers 10 bases. The sample was PBMCs. The source is a woman aged 45-65 years in good health and CMV-seronegative. CDR3 DNA sequence: TGCGCCAGCAGCCCAGGACAGGGGGGGATCGAGCAGTACTTC. This translates into CASSPGQGGIEQYF.